The rows below give T cell receptor beta chains drawn from one sample of a study of T cells in Graves' hyperthyroidism and ophthalmopathy. A single record per CDR3 protein comes from TCRdb applying MiXCR to the multiplex PCR reads. The repertoire holds roughly 700,000 distinct CDR3 sequences, with 12% to 15% as singletons. Sequenced input: blood. These receptors originate from a woman in her late teens or twenties with Graves' hyperthyroidism. CDR3s include the opening cysteine and the closing phenylalanine or tryptophan. The D gene is left open where the match is weak. Size is omitted from some rows. Given values are once, few, many or a class for expanded clones.

V,size,length,D,J,CDR3,DNA
TRBV5-1,.,17,.,TRBJ1-6,CASSSPGHSSYNSPLHF,TGTGCCAGCAGCTCTCCGGGACACAGCTCCTATAATTCACCCCTCCACTTT
TRBV3-1,few,14,TRBD1,TRBJ1-2,CASSRTQGSYGYTF,TGTGCCAGCAGCCGGACACAGGGGTCCTATGGCTACACCTTC
TRBV30,many,13,.,TRBJ2-5,CAWSVLLVETQYF,TGTGCCTGGAGTGTTTTGCTAGTGGAGACCCAGTACTTC
TRBV4-1,few,15,TRBD1,TRBJ2-3,CASSQPGQGADTQYF,TGCGCCAGCAGCCAGCCGGGACAGGGGGCAGATACGCAGTATTTT
TRBV11-2,many,15,.,TRBJ1-1,CASSLGGFLNTEAFF,TGTGCCAGCAGCCTCGGGGGGTTCCTGAACACTGAAGCTTTCTTT
TRBV2,many,14,TRBD1,TRBJ1-1,CASRADRGPDEAFF,TGTGCCAGCAGGGCAGACAGGGGGCCGGATGAAGCTTTCTTT
TRBV7-9,many,14,.,TRBJ2-1,CASSFWGLGDEQFF,TGTGCCAGCAGCTTTTGGGGACTCGGGGATGAGCAGTTCTTC
TRBV18,many,14,.,TRBJ1-2,CASSPNGGRYGYTF,TGTGCCAGCTCACCCAACGGTGGACGCTATGGCTACACCTTC
TRBV7-9,.,17,.,TRBJ1-6,CAARAPLLQGVYSPLHF,TGTGCCGCTCGAGCACCTCTCCTACAGGGAGTGTATTCACCCCTCCACTTT
TRBV11-2,many,16,.,TRBJ2-1,CASSLGVRSSYNEQFF,TGTGCCAGCAGCTTAGGTGTCCGCAGCTCCTACAATGAGCAGTTCTTC
TRBV15,.,16,.,TRBJ2-1,CATSRDIGGTYNEQFF,TGTGCCACCAGCAGAGATATAGGCGGCACCTACAATGAGCAGTTCTTC
TRBV28,many,16,.,TRBJ2-3,CASSLLKIAGTDTQYF,TGTGCCAGCAGTCTCCTAAAGATTGCGGGCACAGATACGCAGTATTTT
TRBV19,many,15,TRBD1,TRBJ1-4,CASRNYGQGIEKLFF,TGTGCCAGTAGGAACTACGGACAGGGGATTGAAAAACTGTTTTTT
TRBV20-1,few,9,.,TRBJ1-2,CSAEPAYSF,TGCAGCGCCGAACCGGCTTATTCCTTC
TRBV20-1,many,13,.,TRBJ2-1,CSAPTDLDSEQFF,TGCAGTGCCCCAACCGACTTGGATAGCGAGCAGTTCTTC
TRBV27,many,14,.,TRBJ2-1,CASSFLPSDNEQFF,TGTGCCAGCAGTTTCCTACCGTCCGACAATGAGCAGTTCTTC
TRBV7-3,few,15,.,TRBJ2-1,CASSTGEGAFNEQFF,TGTGCCAGCAGCACCGGGGAGGGGGCTTTCAATGAGCAGTTCTTC
TRBV6-2/TRBV6-3,few,15,.,TRBJ2-5,CASSPLRVGMKTQYF,TGTGCCAGCAGCCCACTAAGGGTTGGGATGAAGACCCAGTACTTC
TRBV12-3/TRBV12-4,many,14,.,TRBJ2-1,CASSTASPDNEQFF,TGTGCCAGCAGCACGGCCTCGCCCGACAATGAGCAGTTCTTC
TRBV3-1,many,14,TRBD1,TRBJ1-2,CASSLTGGAGGYTF,TGTGCCAGCAGCCTAACAGGGGGCGCCGGGGGCTACACCTTC
TRBV11-3,many,15,TRBD2,TRBJ2-1,CASSFDGVGTTEQFF,TGTGCCAGCAGCTTCGACGGGGTGGGGACTACCGAGCAGTTCTTC
TRBV30,many,16,.,TRBJ1-5,CAWSVSPLVGDQPQHF,TGTGCCTGGAGTGTCAGTCCCCTGGTAGGCGATCAGCCCCAGCATTTT
TRBV9,.,16,.,TRBJ1-4,CASSADRPGANEKLFF,TGTGCCAGCAGTGCTGACAGGCCAGGGGCTAATGAAAAACTGTTTTTT
TRBV12-3/TRBV12-4,.,13,.,TRBJ1-3,CAFRGMGGNTIYF,TGTGCCTTTCGGGGAATGGGTGGAAACACCATATATTTT
TRBV7-9,.,17,TRBD2,TRBJ2-1,CASSAAVLAGPGGEQFF,TGTGCCAGCAGCGCGGCGGTACTAGCGGGTCCGGGGGGAGAGCAGTTCTTC
TRBV7-2,.,15,.,TRBJ1-5,CASSSFPGQIQPQHF,TGTGCCAGCAGCTCATTCCCCGGACAAATTCAGCCCCAGCATTTT
TRBV28,.,15,.,TRBJ2-5,CASSTSELQQETQYF,TGTGCCAGCAGTACCTCGGAGTTACAGCAAGAGACCCAGTACTTC
TRBV7-3,.,15,TRBD2,TRBJ2-1,CASSQALAGDNEQFF,TGTGCCAGCAGTCAAGCACTAGCGGGGGACAATGAGCAGTTCTTC
TRBV11-2,.,15,.,TRBJ1-1,CASQGRPLMNTEAFF,TGTGCCAGCCAGGGGAGACCTCTTATGAACACTGAAGCTTTCTTT
TRBV6-2/TRBV6-3,many,16,.,TRBJ1-1,CASSYSNRGLNTEAFF,TGTGCCAGCAGTTACTCGAATAGGGGCCTTAACACTGAAGCTTTCTTT
TRBV12-3/TRBV12-4,.,14,.,TRBJ2-5,CASSIRTVQETQYF,TGTGCCAGCAGCATACGGACAGTACAAGAGACCCAGTACTTC
TRBV3-1,many,18,TRBD2,TRBJ2-5,CASSEGLAGVVHSETQYF,TGTGCCAGCAGCGAGGGACTAGCGGGAGTGGTACATTCCGAGACCCAGTACTTC
TRBV27,.,14,.,TRBJ2-7,CASSLDRSFNEQYF,TGTGCCAGCAGTTTAGACCGGAGCTTTAACGAGCAGTACTTC
TRBV29-1,few,13,.,TRBJ1-2,CSVDPRRNYGYTF,TGCAGCGTTGACCCTAGACGGAACTATGGCTACACCTTC
TRBV20-1,many,11,.,TRBJ2-5,CSARARETQYF,TGCAGTGCTAGAGCTCGAGAGACCCAGTACTTC
TRBV30,many,13,.,TRBJ1-1,CAWSSDRYTEAFF,TGTGCCTGGTCGTCAGATAGGTACACTGAAGCTTTCTTT
TRBV20-1,few,11,.,TRBJ2-7,CSASGRDEQYF,TGCAGTGCTAGTGGACGGGACGAGCAGTACTTC
TRBV11-1,many,17,TRBD2,TRBJ2-1,CASSLALASGSYNEQFF,TGTGCCAGCAGCTTAGCGCTGGCTAGCGGGAGTTACAATGAGCAGTTCTTC
TRBV6-1,.,14,.,TRBJ1-2,CANGYEGPPWGYTF,TGTGCCAACGGGTACGAAGGGCCTCCTTGGGGCTACACCTTC
TRBV28,many,15,TRBD2,TRBJ2-5,CASSLLLAGEETQYF,TGTGCCAGCAGTTTACTACTAGCGGGGGAAGAGACCCAGTACTTC
TRBV28,.,15,TRBD2,TRBJ2-1,CASRVGTSGSEEQFF,TGTGCCAGCAGGGTAGGGACTAGCGGGAGTGAAGAGCAGTTCTTC